This T cell receptor beta chain was found in a study of T cells in narcolepsy. Study details: Enrolled donors included narcolepsy type 1 or type 2 patients and healthy controls. General study points: Reportedly, autoreactive clonotypes were serially detected in patients' blood but not controls'. Some memory CD4+ repertoires had no autoreactive clone sequences. Comparing one patient's CSF and blood CD4+ clonotypes highlighted HCRT- and TRIB2-specific autoreactive clonotypes.

The method was immunoSEQ multiplex PCR; TCRdb's version includes in-frame clones alone and lacks a portion of them. The table has around 16,000 clones, approximately 83% seen once. With respect to this clone: Its target is unknown.

CDR3 length equals 15 residues. Germline V gene lookup returns CDR1 SGHRS and CDR2 YFSETQ. Trimming removed 0 bases from V and 6 bases from J; junction bases left unmatched: 3. The chain combines TRBV5-1 with TRBJ1-5; 10 bases line up with TRBD1. The TCR originated in a human donor in good health. Sequenced input: memory (CD45RA-) CD4+ T cells from blood. This CDR3 reads CASSLEGQGSQPQHF. CDR3 in DNA: TGCGCCAGCAGCTTGGAGGGACAGGGGAGTCAGCCCCAGCATTTT.